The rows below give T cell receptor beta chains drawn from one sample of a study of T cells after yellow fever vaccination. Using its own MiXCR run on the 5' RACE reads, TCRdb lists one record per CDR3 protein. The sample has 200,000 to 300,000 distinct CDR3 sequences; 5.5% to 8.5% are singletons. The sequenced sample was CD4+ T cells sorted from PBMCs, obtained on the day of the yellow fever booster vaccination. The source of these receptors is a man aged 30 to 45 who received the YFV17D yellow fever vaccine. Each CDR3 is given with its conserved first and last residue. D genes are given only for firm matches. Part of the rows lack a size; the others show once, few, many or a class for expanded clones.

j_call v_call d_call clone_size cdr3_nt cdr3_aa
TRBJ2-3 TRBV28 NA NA TGTGCCAGCAGTTTCCGAGCGGCCCCTAGCACAGATACGCAGTATTTT CASSFRAAPSTDTQYF
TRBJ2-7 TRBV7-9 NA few TGTGCCAGCAGCTTAGCGATGGGATTCCACGAGCAGTACTTC CASSLAMGFHEQYF
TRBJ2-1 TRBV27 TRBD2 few TGTGCCAGCACCGCCGGGAGCGGGAGGGCCCATGAGCAGTTCTTC CASTAGSGRAHEQFF
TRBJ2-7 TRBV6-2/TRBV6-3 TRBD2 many TGTGCCAGCATTCACGGGAGGGCCCGCTACGAGCAGTACTTC CASIHGRARYEQYF
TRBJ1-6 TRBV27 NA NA TGTGCCAGCAGTCCCCGGTCCTCCGGCTCAAGCCCAAGATATAATTCACCCCTCCACTTT CASSPRSSGSSPRYNSPLHF
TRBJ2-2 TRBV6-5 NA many TGTGCCAGCCACCGGGGATTCACCGGGGAGCTGTTTTTT CASHRGFTGELFF
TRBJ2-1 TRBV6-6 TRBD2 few TGTGCCAGCAGTCCTTCGGGACTAGCGGGCAATGAGCAGTTCTTC CASSPSGLAGNEQFF
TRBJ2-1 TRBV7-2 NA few TGTGCCAGCAGCTCGACGGAAGGGGATGAGCAGTTCTTC CASSSTEGDEQFF
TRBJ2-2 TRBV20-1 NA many TGCAGTGCTAGAGAAAAAAGATTCTCCACCGGGGAGCTGTTTTTT CSAREKRFSTGELFF
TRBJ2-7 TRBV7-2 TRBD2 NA TGTGCCAGCAGCACCTCGACTAGCGGGAGCATCGAGCAGTACTTC CASSTSTSGSIEQYF
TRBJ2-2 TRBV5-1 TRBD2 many TGCGCCAGCAGCTTGGTAGCGGGCATCAACACCGGGGAGCTGTTTTTT CASSLVAGINTGELFF
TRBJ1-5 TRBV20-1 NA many TGCAGTGCTAGAGGAGGGCTGAATCAGCCCCAGCATTTT CSARGGLNQPQHF
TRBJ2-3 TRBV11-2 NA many TGTGCCAGCAGCTCCGGTCGGGGGATCCCTCATTTT CASSSGRGIPHF
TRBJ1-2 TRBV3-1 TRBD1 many TGTGCCAGCAGCCCCTATGGACAGGGAGAGAATGGCTACACCTTC CASSPYGQGENGYTF
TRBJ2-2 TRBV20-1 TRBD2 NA TGCAGTGGCAGACTAGCGGGAAAATCCACCGGGGAGCTGTTTTTT CSGRLAGKSTGELFF
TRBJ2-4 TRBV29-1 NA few TGCAGCGTTAAGCGAACAAGCGGAAACATTCAGTACTTC CSVKRTSGNIQYF
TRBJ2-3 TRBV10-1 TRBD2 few TGCGCCAGCAGGGGACTAGCGGGGCCTAGCACAGATACGCAGTATTTT CASRGLAGPSTDTQYF
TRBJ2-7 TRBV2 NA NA TGTGCCAGCAGTGAGGACGGTCGGGGGGAGCAGTACTTC CASSEDGRGEQYF
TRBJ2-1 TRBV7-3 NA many TGTGCCAGCAGCCCCCCCCCCTACAATGAGCAGTTCTTC CASSPPPYNEQFF
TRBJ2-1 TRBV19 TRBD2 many TGTGCCAGTACCGGTGGGGCTAGCGGGAGCAAGCAGTTCTTC CASTGGASGSKQFF
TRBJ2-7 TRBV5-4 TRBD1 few TGTGCCAGCAGCTTTCCGGGACAGGGTAACTACGAGCAGTACTTC CASSFPGQGNYEQYF
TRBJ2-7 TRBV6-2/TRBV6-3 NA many TGTGCCAGCAGTTACTCCGGTGTACGGCGCGGCGAGCAGTACTTC CASSYSGVRRGEQYF
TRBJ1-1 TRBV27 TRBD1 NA TGTGCCAGCACCAGGGGGCCTGTAGCTTTCTTT CASTRGPVAFF
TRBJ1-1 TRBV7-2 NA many TGTGCCAGCAGCTCCTTTCCGGGGGTGAACACTGAAGCTTTCTTT CASSSFPGVNTEAFF
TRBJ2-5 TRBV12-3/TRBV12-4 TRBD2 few TGTGCCAGCAGTTTTAGGACTAGCGGTGAAGAGACCCAGTACTTC CASSFRTSGEETQYF
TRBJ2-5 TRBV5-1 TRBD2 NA TGCGCCAGCAGCCTTATCGGGAGGCGGGAAGAGACCCAGTACTTC CASSLIGRREETQYF
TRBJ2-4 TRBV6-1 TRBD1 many TGTGCCAGCAGTCGGACAGGGGGAAACATTCAGTACTTC CASSRTGGNIQYF
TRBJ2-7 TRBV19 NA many TGTGCCAGTAGTATTGGCGGCAGCTCCTACGAGCAGTACTTC CASSIGGSSYEQYF